Listed below are T cell receptor beta chains from one sample, sequenced in a study of cytomegalovirus exposure and HLA in healthy donors. Produced via immunoSEQ multiplex PCR; TCRdb's table is partial and in-frame only. Among about 170,000 clones listed, 60% to 80% were seen once. The sample consisted of PBMCs. The receptors were gathered from a woman in her forties or fifties in good health and CMV-seropositive. The CDR3 runs from the conserved cysteine through the conserved F or W. A D gene is named only where the DNA matches it firmly. Some rows mark clone size as missing; the rest say once, few, many or name a class of expanded clone.

v_gene,abundance,d_gene,j_gene,CDR3nt,CDR3aa
TRBV6-6,few,-,TRBJ2-7,TGTGCCAGCAGTTACGGGGACAATCCCTACGAGCAGTACTTC,CASSYGDNPYEQYF
TRBV5-4,-,-,TRBJ1-3,TGTGCCAGCAGCTTAAAGGGGTGGAGAAACACCATATATTTT,CASSLKGWRNTIYF
TRBV11-2,-,TRBD2,TRBJ2-6,TGTGCCAGCAGCTTAATCGGGGGGGCCGGCGGGGCCAACGTCCTGACTTTC,CASSLIGGAGGANVLTF
TRBV29-1,-,TRBD1,TRBJ1-4,TGCAGCGTTTTAGTTGGCAGGGGGACGATGGAGAAAAAACTGTTTTTT,CSVLVGRGTMEKKLFF
TRBV4-2,once,TRBD1,TRBJ2-2,TGTGCCAGCAGCCAAGATCGGAACAGGGGGCTCGTCGGGGAGCTGTTTTTT,CASSQDRNRGLVGELFF
TRBV9,-,TRBD2,TRBJ2-1,TGTGCCAGCAGCGTAGGGCTAGCGGGGGGCAATGAGCAGTTCTTC,CASSVGLAGGNEQFF
TRBV7-9,once,-,TRBJ2-2,TGTGCCAGCAGCTTAATGGAGAGTAACACCGGGGAGCTGTTTTTT,CASSLMESNTGELFF
TRBV5-6,-,TRBD2,TRBJ2-3,TGTGCCAGCAAAATTACCGGACTAGCGGGGGCCGATACGCAGTATTTT,CASKITGLAGADTQYF
TRBV9,once,-,TRBJ2-5,TGTGCCAGCAGCGGGAGTCCCCAAGAGACCCAGTACTTC,CASSGSPQETQYF
TRBV11-2,-,-,TRBJ2-7,TGTGCCAGCAGCTTAATGGGAGCCTACGAGCAGTACTTC,CASSLMGAYEQYF
TRBV30,-,TRBD1,TRBJ2-3,TGTGCCTGGAGTCCCCGGGACAGGGGAGGAAGCACAGATACGCAGTATTTT,CAWSPRDRGGSTDTQYF
TRBV12-5,-,-,TRBJ1-5,TGTGCTAGTGGTTTGGTACACCAGCCCCAGCATTTT,CASGLVHQPQHF
TRBV4-1,-,-,TRBJ2-7,TGCGCCAGCGCACTCGGGACTGGACCCTACGAGCAGTACTTC,CASALGTGPYEQYF
TRBV2,-,TRBD2,TRBJ2-1,TGTGCCAGCAGTGAAGCTCATCTACAGGCAGCCAGCGGGGGGGTGTCGTTCTTC,CASSEAHLQAASGGVSFF
TRBV7-9,once,TRBD1,TRBJ2-2,TGTGCCAGCAGCTTAGAGACAGGGGGGTACACCGGGGAGCTGTTTTTT,CASSLETGGYTGELFF
TRBV2,-,TRBD1,TRBJ2-7,TGTGCCAGCAGTGAAGGATGGACAGGGGCCGTCCGCTCCTACGAGCAGTACTTC,CASSEGWTGAVRSYEQYF
TRBV6-5,-,TRBD2,TRBJ2-7,TGTGCCAGCAGTGTTCGGGGGGGCTACGAGCAGTACTTC,CASSVRGGYEQYF
TRBV19,-,TRBD1,TRBJ1-5,TGTGCCAGTAGTGCCCTAGGGACAGCAAGGAATCAGCCCCAGCATTTT,CASSALGTARNQPQHF
TRBV6-1,-,TRBD1,TRBJ1-4,TGTGCCAGCAGTGTACCGGGACAGCGAGAAAAACTGTTTTTT,CASSVPGQREKLFF
TRBV6-5,once,-,TRBJ2-1,TGTGCCAGCAGTTACACCGACAGGCCAGACAATGAGCAGTTCTTC,CASSYTDRPDNEQFF
TRBV2,-,TRBD1,TRBJ1-5,TGTGCCAGCAGTGACACAGGGGGCCGGCAGCCCCAGCATTTT,CASSDTGGRQPQHF
TRBV5-6,-,TRBD2,TRBJ2-1,TGTGCCAGCAGCTTTGAGCGGGGGGAGAGTGAGCAGTTCTTC,CASSFERGESEQFF
TRBV7-7,-,TRBD1,TRBJ2-7,TGTGCTAGCAGCCCCAACCCTCGGGACAGGGGGCCCTACGAGCAGTACTTC,CASSPNPRDRGPYEQYF
TRBV4-1,few,-,TRBJ1-1,TGCGCCAGCAGCCTTGGACAGCAGGCCACTGAAGCTTTCTTT,CASSLGQQATEAFF
TRBV2,-,TRBD1,TRBJ1-1,TGTGCCAGCACCCTAGACAGGGATAGGACTGAAGCTTTCTTT,CASTLDRDRTEAFF
TRBV29-1,once,TRBD2,TRBJ2-7,TGCAGCGTGGCGGTCAAACTAGCGGCCGAGCGGTACTTC,CSVAVKLAAERYF
TRBV11-1,-,TRBD1,TRBJ2-7,TGTGCCGTGGGAGGGGCCGGGACAGGGGGTAGTCTCTACGAGCAGTACTTC,CAVGGAGTGGSLYEQYF
TRBV5-6,once,-,TRBJ2-2,TGTGCCAGCAGTGACATGGTGGACACCGGGGAGCTGTTTTTT,CASSDMVDTGELFF
TRBV5-6,-,-,TRBJ2-1,TGTGCCAGCAGCTTGGTGCGTGGTGAGCAGTTCTTC,CASSLVRGEQFF
TRBV15,few,-,TRBJ1-1,TGTGCCACCAGCAGAGAATCAGGGACAAACACTGAAGCTTTCTTT,CATSRESGTNTEAFF
TRBV10-3,-,TRBD1,TRBJ2-3,TGTGCCATCAGTGAGAGGGACAGGGGGACAGATACGCAGTATTTT,CAISERDRGTDTQYF
TRBV7-6,-,-,TRBJ2-5,TGTGCCAGCAGCTTAGTGGGGGGAATATGGGAGACCCAGTACTTC,CASSLVGGIWETQYF
TRBV5-1,-,-,TRBJ1-2,TGCGCCAGCAGCTTGGGTGACAGGACCTATGGCTACACCTTC,CASSLGDRTYGYTF
TRBV5-1,-,-,TRBJ1-6,TGCGCCAGCAGCCTGGAAGAGTCCCCCTATAATTCACCCCTCCACTTT,CASSLEESPYNSPLHF
TRBV5-4,-,TRBD1,TRBJ2-7,TGTGCCAGCAGCTCCGGGTGGACAGGGGACTACGAGCAGTACTTC,CASSSGWTGDYEQYF
TRBV2,few,-,TRBJ1-1,TGTGCCAGTCGGACAGACACGATTATGAACACTGAAGCTTTCTTT,CASRTDTIMNTEAFF
TRBV4-1,-,-,TRBJ2-5,TGCGCCAGCAGCCAAGATCCCAGCGTACGGGAGACCCAGTACTTC,CASSQDPSVRETQYF
TRBV18,-,-,TRBJ1-4,TGTGCCAGCTCACCACGAGATTTGGGGCTGGAACTGTTTTTT,CASSPRDLGLELFF
TRBV6-5,-,-,TRBJ1-2,TGTGCCAGCAGTTCCCACCGGGGGGGGCAAGATGGCTACACCTTC,CASSSHRGGQDGYTF
TRBV9,-,-,TRBJ1-1,TGTGCCAGCAGCGTAGGGGGCACCCGATCGAACACTGAAGCTTTCTTT,CASSVGGTRSNTEAFF
TRBV11-1,once,-,TRBJ2-7,TGTGCCAGCAGCTTACAGGACAGCTACGAGCAGTACTTC,CASSLQDSYEQYF
TRBV9,-,-,TRBJ2-7,TGTGCCAGCAGCGCCCCGGACAGCTCCTACGAGCAGTACTTC,CASSAPDSSYEQYF
TRBV10-3,once,TRBD1,TRBJ2-7,TGTGCCATCAGTGGTTTAAACTCCGGGACAGGTATTTACGAGCAGTACTTC,CAISGLNSGTGIYEQYF
TRBV30,-,TRBD1,TRBJ2-1,TGTGCCTGGAGTGTAGGCCAGGGGGTCATGATCTTC,CAWSVGQGVMIF
TRBV5-6,-,-,TRBJ1-1,TGTGCCAGCAGCTTGGGGCTGCTTCCAGATGAAGCTTTCTTT,CASSLGLLPDEAFF
TRBV28,-,-,TRBJ1-5,TGTGCCAGCAGTGCCCAGGGGTCCAGCAATCAGCCCCAGCATTTT,CASSAQGSSNQPQHF
TRBV4-1,-,TRBD1,TRBJ1-2,TGCGCCAGCAGCCCTTATTGGGACAGGAACTATGGCTACACCTTC,CASSPYWDRNYGYTF
TRBV25-1,-,-,TRBJ2-2,TGTGCCAGCAGTGAAGAACAGGGCCGGGAGCTGTTTTTT,CASSEEQGRELFF
TRBV7-3,-,-,TRBJ1-5,TGTGCCAGCAGCTTGAACAGGGATCAGCCCCAGCATTTT,CASSLNRDQPQHF
TRBV10-3,once,-,TRBJ2-5,TGTGCCATCAGTCCCGGTCAAGAGACCCAGTACTTC,CAISPGQETQYF
TRBV4-1,-,TRBD1,TRBJ1-2,TGCGCCAGCAGCCAAGGACCCAGGGACAGGGGGCGCGATGGCTACACCTTC,CASSQGPRDRGRDGYTF
TRBV6-5,-,-,TRBJ1-1,TGTGCCAGCACCCCAGCGGGAGGAGGAGGTGAAGCTTTCTTT,CASTPAGGGGEAFF
TRBV6-5,-,-,TRBJ1-2,TGTGCCAGCAGTTCTAGCAACTCGGGCTATGGCTACACCTTC,CASSSSNSGYGYTF